The TCR beta chain described here comes from a study of T cells expressing NK-cell markers. Study conclusions and caveats: In several donors, these clonotypes also led the CD3+CD56-NKG2C+ fraction. 1.0-7.0% of CD8+ T cells in roughly six donors belonged to dominant NKG2C+ clonotypes.

Regarding this clonotype: Its target is unknown.

This CDR3 contains 16 residues. Germline V lookup: CDR1 DFQATT, CDR2 SNEGSKA (reference sequence). TCRdb re-called the 5' RACE reads and gives one entry per CDR3 protein, without DNA. Its listing shows about 260,000 distinct CDR3 sequences. The chain is built from TRBV20-1 and TRBJ2-1; TCRdb indicates TRBD1, and absent DNA this call remains unverified. This receptor was identified in a woman aged 18 to 75 in good health. Sample: blood T cells: a sorted CD56 or NKG2C T cell subset, CD4+ or CD8+ T cells, or bulk PBMC T cells (not recorded which). The CDR3 reads CSASRPGVQAYNEQFF.